This T cell receptor beta chain is from a study of regulatory T cells in long-lasting Graves disease (dated by TCRdb to about 2021). Some background on the complete study: Newly diagnosed Graves' disease patients had taken antithyroid drugs for less than 3 months. Patients with persistent Graves' disease were compared with patients with newly diagnosed Graves' disease using TCR sequencing and RNA sequencing of peripheral blood. The study took place in China and was registered as a clinical trial. A total of 33 samples underwent TCR sequencing: around 13 from persistent and roughly 20 from newly diagnosed Graves' disease patients. What the study reported, not specific to this receptor: Only the TCR beta chain was sequenced and analyzed. Persistent disease showed preferential use of TRBV28, TRBJ1-2 and TRBJ2-5, whereas newly diagnosed disease favored TRBV20-1 and TRBJ2-1. More public clonotypes were shared among persistent patients (more than 2,500) than among newly diagnosed patients (966). Because the primary lesion, thyroid tissue, could not be accessed, the study looked at peripheral blood alone. As a limitation, the authors acknowledged that the small sample size may reduce accuracy. Compared with newly diagnosed patients, persistent Graves' disease patients had lower TCR Shannon entropy and fewer highly expanded clones, which suggests clonal expansion.

Spanning cysteine to phenylalanine, the CDR3 consists of 13 amino acids. Just CDR3 DNA is preserved here, 39 bases in frame from base 1. The junction carries 10 bases between V and J, which are trimmed by 3 bases and 4 bases respectively. CDR1 and CDR2 are drawn from the germline V gene: MDHEN, SYDVKM. This clonotype came up many times. The specificity of this receptor is unknown. Base-call qualities are not available, and no considerably larger clone is one nucleotide away. The library was obtained by multiplex PCR. TCRdb lists the instrument as Illumina HiSeq 4000. To build TCR beta libraries, CDR3 regions were amplified by Arm-PCR using iRepertoire HTBI primers. PCR products were gel purified before sequencing. Processing in the source paper ran as follows. A total of roughly 67 TRBV and about 13 TRBJ segments were identified across samples and were used for gene usage analysis of CDR3 amino acid clonotypes. COPE and FqMerger were used to merge filtered high-quality paired reads into contigs. BLAST was used to align contigs to IMGT TRBV, TRBD and TRBJ reference genes, and CDR3 was defined according to IMGT. Clonotypes above 0.1% frequency were classified as highly expanded clones. Repertoire diversity was measured by Shannon entropy, and V-J evenness by the Gini coefficient. Clonotypes shared by more than one individual were considered public. TCRdb ran its own pipeline on the public reads, namely fastp trimming at Q25 and MiXCR clone calling, and kept in-frame beta chains. Records with the same CDR3 protein are collapsed into one entry carrying the most frequent genes and DNA. TCRdb's processing, not the authors', yielded these V and J calls. The sample profile shows about 360,000 distinct CDR3 sequences; roughly 15% of them were found once. The top ten clones comprise roughly a fifth of the sample.

The time point label of this sample denotes: newly diagnosed GD, antithyroid drugs for less than 3 months. For both TCR sequencing and RNA sequencing, RNA was extracted from PBMCs in TRIzol. The diagnosis of Graves' disease followed American Thyroid Association guidelines. The patients came from an endocrinology department in Xi'an, China. Each patient gave about 8.1 milliliters of peripheral blood, collected in an EDTA anticoagulant tube. Ficoll Paque Plus density gradient separation was used to isolate PBMCs, and no further T cell sorting was performed. An Agilent 2100 Bioanalyzer and agarose gel were used to assess RNA quality, and a NanoDrop 2000 was used to measure RNA concentration. These data were likewise used in another study, on T cells in Graves' hyperthyroidism and ophthalmopathy. The second source states: Graves' hyperthyroidism was defined as stable when no progression to ophthalmopathy occurred over 18 months of follow-up. The hyperthyroidism patients were between 18 and 65 years old and newly diagnosed, with a disease duration of less than 2 months. Patients with uncontrolled infections, other autoimmune diseases, pregnancy or lactation were excluded. Diagnoses were based on clinical symptoms, serum thyroxine and TRAb, thyroid ultrasound and orbital computed tomography. A first-round RT-PCR of the TCR CDR3 used the HTBI primer set with the Qiagen OneStep RT-PCR kit. Blood samples also contained most of the expanded thyroid clonotypes (frequency above 0.001), which suggests that blood repertoires may reflect thyroid immune responses. A 13 V-J signature model separated ophthalmopathy from stable hyperthyroidism, with 87.88% sensitivity and 81% to 83% specificity in cross-validation and 80%/75% in testing. In validation, the model predicted progression to ophthalmopathy with roughly 70% sensitivity and less than 75% specificity, a median of around six months before onset. To identify TCR V-J signatures that set the groups apart, the researchers used a discovery cohort of about a hundred patients, made up of some 41 with Graves' ophthalmopathy and some 55 with stable Graves' hyperthyroidism. Whether ophthalmopathy could be predicted prospectively was tested in an independent validation cohort made up of some 20 hyperthyroidism patients plus 17 patients who later progressed to ophthalmopathy. The 75 to 100 discovery patients were divided at random into training and test sets in a 7:3 ratio. Thyroid tissue and blood T-cell repertoires from six Graves' hyperthyroidism patients were also compared in the study. After blood sampling, hyperthyroidism patients were treated with methimazole at a starting dose of 30 mg daily, and ophthalmopathy patients were treated with high-dose intravenous methylprednisolone. Libraries were constructed in a second round of multiplex PCR, after which size selection and purification were performed. The libraries were sequenced on an Illumina HiSeq2000 using paired-end 100 bp reads. SOAPnuke was used to process the raw data, with reads discarded if the reads contained adapters or uncalled bases, had a mean Phred below 15, or lacked an exact constant-primer or identifier match. High-quality paired reads were merged with COPE v1.2.5, and unique nucleotide sequences were defined as clonotypes. MiTCR v1.1 was used to align clonotypes to the IMGT TRBV, TRBD and TRBJ reference segments. Only V-J combinations with frequency above 0.0001, covering approximately 99% of repertoires, were analysed. The TCS score was defined as F50 (clonal expansion) divided by E x V (chaos), with BLOSUM62-based TCRdist calculated between CDR3 peptides within each V-J. Welch's t-statistics and random forest reduced roughly 530 V-J features to under 15, which were used in a naive Bayes classifier (R e1071). Sample size was not statistically predetermined, and investigators were not blinded to group allocation. The paper reports TCR Vbeta CDR3 sequencing of more than 120 peripheral blood samples: 43 ophthalmopathy, fewer than 80 hyperthyroidism and approximately 17 progressor patients.

The sequence links TRBV28 to TRBJ2-7, with the D gene call left open. The material sequenced was peripheral blood mononuclear cells (PBMCs), taken at new diagnosis, from a patient treated with antithyroid drugs. The sequence was obtained from a woman between 18 and 30 years old with Graves disease. Donor details come from another sample of the same person, matched by shared clones. The DNA reads TGTGCCAGCAGTTTGGTCTTCAAATACGAGCAGTACTTC. Its protein is CASSLVFKYEQYF.